Included here is one T cell receptor (beta chain) sequence, with context. Its matching antigen is unknown. The entry originates in a study of OX40 agonist ivuxolimab in advanced cancers. Study-level information: A diagnosis of hepatocellular carcinoma, melanoma, renal cell or head and neck cancer was present in dose-escalation patients. Three partial responders included one hepatocellular carcinoma patient and two cutaneous melanoma patients.

Blood specimens came from baseline, cycle 4 day 1, and cycle 7 day 1. The CDR3 extends over 14 amino acids. Germline trimming cut 1 base from V and 11 bases from J; bases unmatched to any gene: 3. Germline-derived CDR1 and CDR2 are MNHNS and SASEGT. The data were produced by immunoSEQ multiplex PCR, yet TCRdb's version contains in-frame clones alone and is incomplete. This sample has just over 50,000 clones, with 60% to 80% found just once. Findings and caveats of the study: On average, CD8+ T cells showed a greater number of expanded clones than CD4+.

This chain links TRBV6-1 with TRBJ2-4; 12 bases are a match to TRBD1. The sequences come from CD4+ or CD8+ T cells sorted from blood, collected in a trial of the OX40 agonist ivuxolimab. The TCR originated in an adult with an advanced solid tumor such as melanoma, head and neck, liver or kidney cancer. The CDR3 is CASSEGGTGGLQYF. CDR3 coding DNA: TGTGCCAGCAGTGAAGGGGGGACAGGGGGCCTTCAGTACTTC.